The source of this T cell receptor beta chain is a study of cytomegalovirus exposure and HLA in healthy donors. Findings of the study overall: A missense DCLRE1C variant was associated with V- and J-gene trimming of TCR beta chains in a later analysis, and an independent cohort replicated the association. Looking again later, the authors saw that most CMV-associated TCR beta chains seemed HLA-restricted.

Trimming shortened V by 6 bases and J by 3 bases, and 5 bases separated the two germline ends. The CDR3 is 11 residues long. Germline assignment: CDR1 SNHLY and CDR2 FYNNEI. This clone appeared a few times. The antigen is unknown. Researchers ran the PCR with 60 Vbeta and 13 Jbeta primers. Assay: immunoSEQ multiplex PCR; the TCRdb copy retains only in-frame clones and omits some. The sample lists approximately 150,000 clones, roughly 70% occurring once. The TCR originated in a young woman in good health and CMV-seronegative. The chain couples TRBV2 to TRBJ1-1; D is undetermined. Sequenced sample: PBMCs. The CDR3 spells CASSRYTEAFF. CDR3 sequence (DNA): TGTGCCAGCAGCAGGTACACTGAAGCTTTCTTT.